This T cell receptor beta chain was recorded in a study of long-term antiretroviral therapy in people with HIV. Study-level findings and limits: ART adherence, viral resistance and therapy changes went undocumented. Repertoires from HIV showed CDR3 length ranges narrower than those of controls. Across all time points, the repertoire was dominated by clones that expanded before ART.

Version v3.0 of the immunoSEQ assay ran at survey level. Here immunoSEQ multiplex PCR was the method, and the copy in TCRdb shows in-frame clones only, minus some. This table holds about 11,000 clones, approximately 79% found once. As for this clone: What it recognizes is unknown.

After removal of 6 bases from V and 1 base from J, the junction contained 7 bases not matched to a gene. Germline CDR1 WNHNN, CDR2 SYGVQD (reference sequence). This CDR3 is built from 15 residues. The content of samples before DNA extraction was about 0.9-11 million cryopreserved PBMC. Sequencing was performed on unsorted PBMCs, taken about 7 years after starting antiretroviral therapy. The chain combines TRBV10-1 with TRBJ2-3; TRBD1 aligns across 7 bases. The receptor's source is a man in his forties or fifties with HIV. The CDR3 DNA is TGCGCCAGCAGCGACAGGGACGGGGGCACAGATACGCAGTATTTT. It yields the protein CASSDRDGGTDTQYF.